What follows are 22 T cell receptor beta chains derived from one specimen sequenced in a study of cytomegalovirus exposure and HLA in healthy donors. The PCR made use of 60 Vbeta and 13 Jbeta primers. Assay used: immunoSEQ multiplex PCR; TCRdb lists only in-frame clones, some missing. The top ten hold around 2.2% of the sample, which has about 110,000 clones, around 86% seen once. Material for sequencing was PBMCs. The receptors were gathered from a young woman in good health and CMV-seronegative.

The V gene is TRBV7-2, the J gene TRBJ2-3; D remains unclear. Germline V gene sequence: CDR1 SGHTA, CDR2 FQGNSA. This CDR3 region has 14 residues. Trimming removed 3 bases from V and 6 bases from J, with 13 bases in between. CDR3 region: CASSLLESSDTQYF. CDR3 coding DNA: TGTGCCAGCAGCTTGTTGGAGAGTTCGGATACGCAGTATTTT. Together with reference TRBV7-2 and TRBJ2-3, the CDR3 gives the full variable domain: GAGVSQSPSNKVTEKGKDVELRCDPISGHTALYWYRQSLGQGLEFLIYFQGNSAPDKSGLPSDRFSAERTGGSVSTLTIQRTQQEDSAVYLCASSLLESSDTQYFGPGTRLTVL.

Details on this clone: The junction departs from the called germline gene at one end, perhaps through a read error. The chain links TRBV7-9 to TRBJ2-7; D is perhaps TRBD1 (6 bases). The CDR3 sequence is 16 residues long. Per germline, CDR1 SEHNR and CDR2 FQNEAQ (reference sequence). The CDR3 here is CSSSTTRQEFSYEQYF. The CDR3 DNA reads as TGTTCCAGCAGCACCACACGACAGGAATTCTCCTACGAGCAGTACTTC. Using reference TRBV7-9 and TRBJ2-7 for the parts outside the CDR3, the full variable domain is DTGVSQNPRHKITKRGQNVTFRCDPISEHNRLYWYRQTLGQGPEFLTYFQNEAQLEKSRLLSDRFSAERPKGSFSTLEIQRTEQGDSAMYLCSSSTTRQEFSYEQYFGPGTRLTVT.

The J gene is TRBJ1-5, the V gene TRBV5-8; D gene ambiguous. Trimming took 1 base from V and 3 from J, leaving 14 bases between them. Germline V lookup: CDR1 SGHTS, CDR2 YDEGEE. The length of the CDR3 is 16 residues. The CDR3 DNA follows: TGTGCCAGCAGCTTGCGGACGGGCGGGAACAATCAGCCCCAGCATTTT. As protein: CASSLRTGGNNQPQHF.

With respect to this clone: The sample contains more than one DNA sequence encoding this CDR3. This chain links TRBV7-2 with TRBJ2-5, with D tentatively TRBD1 (6 bases). The CDR3 is 14 residues long. The V end lost 5 bases, the J end lost 1 base, and 11 bases lay between the germline ends. From germline, CDR1 is SGHTA and CDR2 FQGNSA. As DNA, the CDR3 is TGTGCCAGCAGCCCAGGACAGCGCCAAGAGACCCAGTACTTC. It specifies CASSPGQRQETQYF.

V usage is TRBV7-2 and J usage is TRBJ2-5, with 7 bases fitting TRBD2. The J call may be in error: the DNA end matches TRBJ2-7 better. Germline CDR1 reads SGHTA; CDR2 reads FQGNSA. The CDR3 is 17 amino acids. The CDR3 DNA is TGTGCCAGCAGCTTGGCGTGGGGGAGCGGGAAGCTGAGCGAGCAGTACTTC. This encodes CASSLAWGSGKLSEQYF.

This sequence joins TRBV7-2 and TRBJ2-7; TRBD2 is a possible D gene (5 bases). V shed 5 bases and J shed 0 bases, with 14 bases lying between them. CDR1 and CDR2 (germline): SGHTA, FQGNSA. The CDR3 is 15 amino acids. In DNA, the CDR3 is TGTGCCAGCAGCCCCGGGGTCAGTCTCTCCTACGAGCAGTACTTC. Its translation is CASSPGVSLSYEQYF.

V gene TRBV20-1 combines with J gene TRBJ1-4; 7 bases line up with TRBD1. In germline, CDR1 is DFQATT, CDR2 SNEGSKA (reference sequence). This CDR3 region has 11 residues. V lost 6 bases, J lost 11 bases, and 6 bases stayed unmatched. The CDR3 region has the DNA TGCAGTGCGGGGGGACAGTTGAAACTGTTTTTT. This sequence encodes CSAGGQLKLFF.

This clone has only a few counts. The rearrangement joins TRBV28 to TRBJ2-1; 10 bases are shared with TRBD2. CDR3 length: 14 amino acids. Germline CDR1 and CDR2: MDHEN and SYDVKM. Unmatched junction bases numbered 2, after V lost 5 bases and J lost 4 bases. The CDR3 region is CASSGLAVYNEQFF. In nucleotides, the CDR3 is TGTGCCAGCAGTGGACTAGCGGTATACAATGAGCAGTTCTTC.

This chain joins TRBV5-5 and TRBJ1-2; TRBD1 matches 8 bases. This CDR3 contains 15 residues. V dropped 2 bases and J dropped 3; count of bases not matched to a gene: 6. Germline V CDR1 and CDR2: SGHKS, YYEKEE (reference sequence). CDR3 sequence reads: CASSFYPTGDYGYTF. The CDR3 bases are TGTGCCAGCAGCTTCTACCCGACAGGGGACTATGGCTACACCTTC. The full variable domain, completed using reference TRBV5-5 and TRBJ1-2, is DAGVTQSPTHLIKTRGQQVTLRCSPISGHKSVSWYQQVLGQGPQFIFQYYEKEERGRGNFPDRFSARQFPNYSSELNVNALLLGDSALYLCASSFYPTGDYGYTFGSGTRLTVV.

V is TRBV7-8 and J is TRBJ2-7, with unresolved D. Trimming cost V 1 base and J 0 bases, with 7 bases left between them. Germline V CDR1 and CDR2: SGHVS, FQNEAQ. The length of the CDR3 is 14 residues. The CDR3 loop is CASSLGGNSYEQYF. Here the CDR3 DNA reads TGTGCCAGCAGCTTAGGAGGTAACTCCTACGAGCAGTACTTC.

This chain uses TRBV27 with TRBJ2-3; 8 bases align to TRBD2. V dropped 5 bases and J dropped 6; count of bases not matched to a gene: 7. The CDR3 extends over 14 amino acids. Germline CDR1 MNHEY, CDR2 SMNVEV (reference sequence). The CDR3, as DNA: TGTGCCAGCAGTCCGCGCGGGGGGAGGGATACGCAGTATTTT. This sequence encodes CASSPRGGRDTQYF.

V usage is TRBV9 and J usage is TRBJ2-3; D unclear. Germline V CDR1 and CDR2: SGDLS, YYNGEE. The CDR3 sequence is 13 residues long. V was clipped by 3 bases and J by 2 bases, with 7 bases between them. The CDR3 region is CASSGLTTDTQYF. CDR3 DNA sequence: TGTGCCAGCAGCGGACTGACCACAGATACGCAGTATTTT.

The chain links TRBV4-3 to TRBJ2-7; the D gene is possibly TRBD2 (6 bases). Germline V lookup: CDR1 LGHNA, CDR2 YSLEER. This CDR3 is built from 14 residues. Trimming pared 1 base from V and 7 bases from J, leaving 14 bases between. The CDR3 spells CASSQVVGGREQYF. The DNA for the CDR3 is TGCGCCAGCAGCCAAGTGGTGGGAGGACGAGAGCAGTACTTC.

The rearrangement links TRBV27 to TRBJ2-1; 7 bases fit TRBD1. Germline-derived CDR1 and CDR2 are MNHEY and SMNVEV (reference sequence). Germline trimming cut 5 bases from V and 4 bases from J; bases unmatched to any gene: 2. The CDR3 is 13 residues long. The DNA of the CDR3 is TGTGCCAGCAGTCTGACAGGGTACAATGAGCAGTTCTTC. It encodes CASSLTGYNEQFF.

The chain has TRBV5-4 and TRBJ2-7; D may be TRBD2 (6 bases). The V gene's germline CDR1 is SGHNT and CDR2 YYREEE (reference sequence). This CDR3 has 14 residues. V shed 4 bases and J shed 6 bases, with 17 bases lying between them. CDR3 nucleotide sequence: TGTGCCAGCAGCCCGGACCCGGGAGCTGGCGAGCAGTACTTC. Translation gives CASSPDPGAGEQYF.

The genes are TRBV2 and TRBJ2-7; D is possibly TRBD1 (5 bases). V lost 8 bases and J lost 3, with 11 bases in between. There are 12 residues in the CDR3. The germline CDR1 and CDR2 sequences are SNHLY and FYNNEI. The CDR3 DNA is TGTGCCAGCGCCAGACAGATCTACGAGCAGTACTTC. It specifies CASARQIYEQYF.

The J gene is TRBJ2-7, the V gene TRBV28, with 7 bases lining up with TRBD2. CDR1 is MDHEN, CDR2 SYDVKM, per germline. The CDR3 is 15 residues long. With 5 bases clipped from V and 3 bases from J, the junction kept 10 bases outside the gene matches. The DNA of the CDR3 is TGTGCCAGCAGTACAGCTAGCGGAGGAGGCTACGAGCAGTACTTC. Protein product: CASSTASGGGYEQYF.

This clone was counted a few times. The chain employs TRBV7-8 and TRBJ1-2; perhaps TRBD1 as D (5 bases). Trimming removed 5 bases at V and 4 bases at J, with 14 bases between. The CDR3 loop spans 14 amino acids. Germline V gene sequence: CDR1 SGHVS, CDR2 FQNEAQ. Here the CDR3 reads CASSQQPGPYGYTF. The CDR3 nucleotides read TGTGCCAGCAGCCAACAGCCAGGGCCCTATGGCTACACCTTC.

In this sample, this clone turned up a few times. V gene TRBV7-8 combines with J gene TRBJ2-7, with D unresolved. Germline CDR1 is SGHVS and CDR2 is FQNEAQ. With 1 base removed from V and 6 bases from J, the gap between germline ends came to 10 bases. The CDR3 is made up of 13 amino acids. The CDR3 sequence: CASSLVIGREQYF. The CDR3 nucleotides are TGTGCCAGCAGCTTAGTGATCGGTCGCGAGCAGTACTTC.

The chain joins TRBV11-2 to TRBJ1-1; D remains ambiguous. Deletions cut 1 base from V and 2 bases from J, with 8 bases between. The CDR3 is 14 residues long. CDR1 and CDR2 from the germline V gene are SGHAT and FQNNGV. This CDR3 is CASSLVNSNTEAFF. The CDR3 nucleotides are TGTGCCAGCAGCTTAGTCAACAGTAACACTGAAGCTTTCTTT.

The chain combines TRBV28 with TRBJ1-1; D remains unclear. V was cut by 1 base and J by 1 base, with 4 bases left in between. Looked up from germline, CDR1 is MDHEN and CDR2 is SYDVKM. The CDR3 runs to 13 residues. In DNA form, the CDR3 reads TGTGCCAGCAGTTTATACAGGAACACTGAAGCTTTCTTT. Translation gives CASSLYRNTEAFF.

This clone was seen only once. This chain joins TRBV27 and TRBJ2-7; D possibly corresponds to TRBD2 (5 bases). The CDR3 spans 15 residues. Germline CDR1 MNHEY, CDR2 SMNVEV (reference sequence). Trimming shortened V by 1 base and J by 6 bases, and 16 bases separated the two germline ends. The CDR3 sequence is CASSLLVGGGSEQYF. The CDR3 DNA follows: TGTGCCAGCAGTTTATTGGTGGGCGGAGGCTCCGAGCAGTACTTC.